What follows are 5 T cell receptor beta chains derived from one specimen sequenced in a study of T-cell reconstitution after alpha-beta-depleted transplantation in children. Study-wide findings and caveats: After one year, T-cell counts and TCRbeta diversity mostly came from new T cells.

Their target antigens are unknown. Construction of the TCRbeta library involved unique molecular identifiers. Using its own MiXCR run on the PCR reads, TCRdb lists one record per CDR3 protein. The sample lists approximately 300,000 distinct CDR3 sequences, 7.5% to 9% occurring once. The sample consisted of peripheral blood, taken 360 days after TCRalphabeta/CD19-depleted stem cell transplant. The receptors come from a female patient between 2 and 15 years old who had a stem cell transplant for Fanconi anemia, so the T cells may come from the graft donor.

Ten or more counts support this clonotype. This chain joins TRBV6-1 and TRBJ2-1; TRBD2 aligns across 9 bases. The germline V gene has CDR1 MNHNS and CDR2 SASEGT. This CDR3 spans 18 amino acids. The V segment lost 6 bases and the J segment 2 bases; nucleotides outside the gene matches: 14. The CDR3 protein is CASRSTGNSGSPYNEQFF. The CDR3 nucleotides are TGTGCCAGCAGGTCGACAGGGAATAGCGGGAGTCCCTACAATGAGCAGTTCTTC.

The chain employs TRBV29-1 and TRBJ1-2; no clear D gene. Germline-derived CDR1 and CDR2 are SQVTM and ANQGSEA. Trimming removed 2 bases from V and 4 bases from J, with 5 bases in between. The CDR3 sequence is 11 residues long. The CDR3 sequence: CSVENGYGYTF. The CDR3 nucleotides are TGCAGCGTTGAAAACGGCTATGGCTACACCTTC.

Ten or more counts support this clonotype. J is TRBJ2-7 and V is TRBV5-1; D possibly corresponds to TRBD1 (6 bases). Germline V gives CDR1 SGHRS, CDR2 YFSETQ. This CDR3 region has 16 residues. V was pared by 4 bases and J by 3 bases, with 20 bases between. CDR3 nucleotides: TGCGCCAGCAGCGTTGGGGGCGGAAGTTCATTCTACGAGCAGTACTTC. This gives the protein CASSVGGGSSFYEQYF.

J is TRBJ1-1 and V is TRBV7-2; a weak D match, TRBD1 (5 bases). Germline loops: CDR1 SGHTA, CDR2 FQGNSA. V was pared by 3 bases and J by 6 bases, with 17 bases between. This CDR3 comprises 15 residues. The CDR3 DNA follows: TGTGCCAGCAGCTTCCGGGCCTACCGGGGGGCTGAAGCTTTCTTT. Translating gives CASSFRAYRGAEAFF.

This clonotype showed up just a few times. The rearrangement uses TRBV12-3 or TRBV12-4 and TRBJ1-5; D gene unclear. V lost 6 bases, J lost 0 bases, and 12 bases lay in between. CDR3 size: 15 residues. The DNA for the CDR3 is TGTGCCAGCAGCCCATCCACGATTAGCAATCAGCCCCAGCATTTT. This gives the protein CASSPSTISNQPQHF.